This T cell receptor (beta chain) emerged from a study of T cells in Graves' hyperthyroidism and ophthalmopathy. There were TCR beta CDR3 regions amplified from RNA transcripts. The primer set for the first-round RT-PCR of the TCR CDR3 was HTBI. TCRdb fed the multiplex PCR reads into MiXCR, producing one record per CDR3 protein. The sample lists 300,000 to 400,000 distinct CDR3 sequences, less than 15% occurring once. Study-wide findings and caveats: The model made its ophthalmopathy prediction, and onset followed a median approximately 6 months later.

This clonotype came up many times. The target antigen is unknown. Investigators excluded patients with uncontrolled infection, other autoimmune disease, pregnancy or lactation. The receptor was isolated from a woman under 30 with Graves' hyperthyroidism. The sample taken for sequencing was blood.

The CDR3 is CASRPGLASSGELFF. CDR3 bases: TGTGCCAGCAGGCCGGGACTAGCGTCTTCCGGGGAGCTGTTTTTT. This rearrangement joins TRBV11-1 to TRBJ2-2, with 10 bases identical to TRBD2. With V trimmed by 6 bases and J by 6 bases, 7 bases remained unmatched. This CDR3 has 15 amino acids. Germline values: CDR1 SGHAT, CDR2 FQDESV (reference sequence).